This T cell receptor beta chain came from a study of CD8 T cells in Susac syndrome. Germline V lookup: CDR1 SGDLS, CDR2 YYNGEE. CDR3 length equals 14 residues. Trimming took 4 bases from V and 8 from J; bases not matched to a gene: 8. It was treatment-naive patients with stable or active relapsing-remitting disease who made up the multiple sclerosis controls. The RNA input was roughly 0.45 to 1 ug, and it was reverse transcribed with random hexamers. In TCRdb, the immunoSEQ multiplex PCR reads were re-called with MiXCR into one record per CDR3 protein. The table lists around 130,000 distinct CDR3 sequences, over 80% of them singletons.

This TCR derives from a human donor with multiple sclerosis. The J gene is TRBJ2-1, the V gene TRBV9; 8 bases agree with TRBD2. Sequenced: CD8+ T cells from PBMCs. The CDR3 sequence is CASSSAGGMDEQFF. CDR3 nucleotide sequence: TGTGCCAGCAGCAGTGCGGGAGGTATGGATGAGCAGTTCTTC. The variable domain in full, with the rest retrieved from reference TRBV9 and TRBJ2-1, is DSGVTQTPKHLITATGQRVTLRCSPRSGDLSVYWYQQSLDQGLQFLIQYYNGEERAKGNILERFSAQQFPDLHSELNLSSLELGDSALYFCASSSAGGMDEQFFGPGTRLTVL.